The next 19 T cell receptor beta chains were all read from a single sample in a study of T-cell reconstitution after alpha-beta-depleted transplantation in children. Unique molecular identifiers were incorporated into the prepared TCRbeta library. TCRdb processed the PCR reads anew with MiXCR; each CDR3 protein has one entry. The repertoire includes about 600,000 distinct CDR3 sequences, over 9.5% of them detected once, and less than 4.5% sits in the top ten. The input for sequencing was PBMCs from the stem cell graft donor, taken from the stem cell graft. These receptors were obtained from a human donor who donated a stem cell graft to a child with acute myeloid leukemia.

J is TRBJ1-5 and V is TRBV20-1, with 9 bases aligning to TRBD1. Germline trimming cut 5 bases from V and 7 bases from J; bases unmatched to any gene: 12. The CDR3 is 15 amino acids. Germline V gives CDR1 DFQATT, CDR2 SNEGSKA (reference sequence). The CDR3 spells CSAYYRGLESQPQHF. The DNA for the CDR3 is TGCAGTGCTTACTACAGGGGGCTGGAGAGCCAGCCCCAGCATTTT.

This clonotype was picked up many times. The V and J genes are TRBV20-1 and TRBJ2-2; TRBD1 agrees at 9 bases. The CDR3 consists of 15 residues. Germline loops: CDR1 DFQATT, CDR2 SNEGSKA (reference sequence). V lost 2 bases and J lost 4; bases outside the gene matches: 5. CDR3: CSARIRDRVTGELFF. CDR3 nucleotide sequence: TGCAGTGCTAGAATACGGGACAGGGTCACCGGGGAGCTGTTTTTT.

The gene calls are TRBV5-1 and TRBJ2-4; TRBD1 might be the D (6 bases). This CDR3 contains 14 residues. Trimming removed 2 bases from V and 2 bases from J, with 8 bases in between. Germline V gene lookup returns CDR1 SGHRS and CDR2 YFSETQ. The CDR3 nucleotides read TGCGCCAGCAGCTTCCGGGACACCAAAAACATTCAGTACTTC. Residues: CASSFRDTKNIQYF.

This clonotype appeared a few times. The V gene is TRBV30, the J gene TRBJ1-1, with D hard to call. V lost 3 bases, J lost 1 base, and 9 bases lay in between. The CDR3 runs 13 residues. CDR1 is GTSNPN and CDR2 is SVGIG in the germline V gene (reference sequence). The CDR3 reads CAWSPLANTEAFF. In nucleotides, the CDR3 is TGTGCCTGGAGCCCGTTGGCGAACACTGAAGCTTTCTTT.

This clonotype occurred a few times. One end of the junction fails to match germline, which may point to a read error. V usage is TRBV7-7 and J usage is TRBJ2-5; TRBD1 is a possible D gene (6 bases). The germline V gene has CDR1 SSHAT and CDR2 FNYEAQ (reference sequence). The CDR3 is made up of 13 amino acids. The DNA of the CDR3 is TGTGCTAGCAGCTCGGGACATCAAGAGACCCAGTACTTC. Translated: CASSSGHQETQYF.

Only a few counts were recorded for this clonotype. The V call is TRBV5-6, the J call TRBJ2-1, with TRBD2 matching 7 bases. V lost 2 bases, J lost 5 bases, and 4 bases stayed unmatched. The germline V gene has CDR1 SGHDT and CDR2 YYEEEE. The CDR3 consists of 14 residues. CDR3 residues: CASSFGTTHNEQFF. CDR3 in DNA: TGTGCCAGCAGCTTCGGGACTACTCACAATGAGCAGTTCTTC.

At least ten counts were recorded for this clonotype. The chain has TRBV5-1 and TRBJ2-1; possible D gene TRBD2, 6 bases. Germline-derived CDR1 and CDR2 are SGHRS and YFSETQ. CDR3 length: 17 residues. Trimming shortened V by 4 bases and J by 3 bases, and 20 bases separated the two germline ends. This chain's CDR3 is CASSLTPGLNDYNEQFF. For the CDR3, the DNA is TGCGCCAGCAGCCTCACCCCAGGACTAAATGACTACAATGAGCAGTTCTTC.

The gene calls are TRBV4-2 and TRBJ1-2; 7 bases map to TRBD1. Germline loops: CDR1 LGHNA, CDR2 YNFKEQ. V lost 0 bases to trimming and J lost 4 bases; unmatched junction nucleotides: 8. There are 16 residues in the CDR3. The CDR3 is CASSQESARGFYGYTF. In DNA form, the CDR3 reads TGTGCCAGCAGCCAAGAATCGGCCAGGGGGTTCTATGGCTACACCTTC.

This clonotype was counted a few times. This CDR3 reads CSVRGGSEKLFF. Written as DNA, the CDR3 is TGCAGTGTGAGGGGAGGGAGTGAAAAACTGTTTTTT. The chain combines TRBV20-1 with TRBJ1-4; D may be TRBD1 (5 bases). Trimming stripped 7 bases from V and 7 bases from J, with 13 bases between. This CDR3 region has 12 residues. Germline V lookup: CDR1 DFQATT, CDR2 SNEGSKA (reference sequence).

The J gene is TRBJ2-1, the V gene TRBV29-1; D uncertain. The CDR3 has 14 amino acids. Germline V gene sequence: CDR1 SQVTM, CDR2 ANQGSEA. V dropped 5 bases and J dropped 0 bases, with 11 bases sitting between them. The CDR3 region is CSVWVLSSYNEQFF. As DNA, the CDR3 is TGCAGCGTTTGGGTGCTGAGCTCCTACAATGAGCAGTTCTTC.

This chain joins TRBV29-1 and TRBJ2-5; 14 positions match TRBD2. The CDR3 length is 13 residues. Germline assignment: CDR1 SQVTM and CDR2 ANQGSEA. V gave up 7 bases and J gave up 5 bases; unmatched junction bases: 3. The CDR3 nucleotides read TGCAGCGCCGGGACTAGCGGGAGTGAGACCCAGTACTTC. Translating gives CSAGTSGSETQYF.

This chain joins TRBV7-9 and TRBJ2-7, with D possibly being TRBD2 (6 bases). V lost 5 bases and J 1 base, leaving 15 bases between the germline ends. The germline V gene encodes CDR1 SEHNR and CDR2 FQNEAQ (reference sequence). The CDR3 extends over 15 amino acids. The CDR3 nucleotides are TGTGCCAGCAGCCTCTTACGGGAGAATTCCTACGAGCAGTACTTC. The encoded protein is CASSLLRENSYEQYF.

Many counts were recorded for this clonotype. The V gene is TRBV20-1, the J gene TRBJ2-1; either TRBD1 or TRBD2 may supply D (5 bases each). CDR1 is DFQATT, CDR2 SNEGSKA, per germline (reference sequence). The CDR3 is made up of 15 amino acids. V was cut by 3 bases and J by 2 bases, with 14 bases left in between. This chain's CDR3 is CSASGRGSTYNEQFF. The CDR3 DNA reads as TGCAGTGCTAGCGGACGGGGCTCCACCTACAATGAGCAGTTCTTC.

This clonotype was counted many times. The chain joins TRBV20-1 to TRBJ2-7; a weak D match, TRBD2 (6 bases). V was shortened by 2 bases and J by 2 bases, with 13 bases between the two germline ends. Germline assignment: CDR1 DFQATT and CDR2 SNEGSKA (reference sequence). There are 14 residues in the CDR3. The CDR3 DNA follows: TGCAGTGCTAGACCCGGGACTCCGACCTACGAGCAGTACTTC. Protein product: CSARPGTPTYEQYF.

This clonotype was found many times. V and J are TRBV7-6 and TRBJ2-3, with 7 bases matching TRBD2. Per germline, CDR1 SGHVS and CDR2 FNYEAQ. J was trimmed by 5 bases and V by 5 bases; bases with no gene match: 16. The length of the CDR3 is 17 residues. The CDR3 DNA sequence: TGTGCCAGCAGCCCACCCGGAGTGAGGGAGGGCCTAGATACGCAGTATTTT. Translation: CASSPPGVREGLDTQYF.

V and J are TRBV15 and TRBJ2-1; the D is unclear. Between the trimmed V and J ends, which lost 0 bases and 4 bases, there was a span of 7 bases. The CDR3 is made up of 14 amino acids. Germline CDR1 LNHNV, CDR2 YYDKDF (reference sequence). CDR3: CATSRDAFYNEQFF. For the CDR3, the DNA is TGTGCCACCAGCAGAGATGCATTTTACAATGAGCAGTTCTTC.

This clonotype appeared many times. The CDR3: CSVEGLAIDEQFF. Written as DNA, the CDR3 is TGCAGCGTTGAAGGACTAGCGATCGATGAGCAGTTCTTC. The chain recombines TRBV29-1 with TRBJ2-1, with TRBD2 identical over 8 bases. V lost 1 base and J lost 8; bases outside the gene matches: 4. CDR1 is SQVTM and CDR2 is ANQGSEA in the germline V gene. The CDR3 totals 13 residues.

The rearrangement joins TRBV14 to TRBJ2-1; the D gene is possibly TRBD2 (6 bases). Deletions cut 1 base from V and 9 bases from J, with 7 bases between. CDR3 length: 12 residues. CDR1 and CDR2 from the germline V gene are SGHDN and FVKESK. The CDR3 loop is CASSQGRAEQFF. The CDR3 DNA follows: TGTGCCAGCAGCCAAGGGAGGGCTGAGCAGTTCTTC.

At least ten counts were recorded for this clonotype. V gene TRBV7-2 combines with J gene TRBJ2-5; 7 bases map to TRBD1. The CDR3 has 16 residues. The V and J ends lost 4 bases and 0 bases, in that order; junction bases with no gene match: 8. Per germline, CDR1 SGHTA and CDR2 FQGNSA. CDR3 region: CTSSSSRGTYQETQYF. The DNA for the CDR3 is TGTACCAGCAGCTCAAGCAGGGGGACGTACCAAGAGACCCAGTACTTC.